The rows below give T cell receptor beta chains drawn from one sample of a study of T cell responses to AZD1222 COVID-19 vaccine. This table comes from immunoSEQ multiplex PCR, and its TCRdb copy is limited to in-frame clones, with some not included. The table includes 150,000 to 200,000 clones, over 85% detected once. The sample here was peripheral blood, taken on day 0 of AZD1222 vaccination. The receptors stem from an adult in good health. Each CDR3 is given with its conserved first and last residue. Each record gives: V gene, D gene, J gene, clone size, CDR3 protein, CDR3 DNA. A D gene is named only where the DNA matches it firmly. Size is stated for part of the rows, as once, few or many counts, or as a class when the clone is expanded.

TRBV11-2	.	TRBJ1-3	.	CASSYGLSGNTIYF	TGTGCCAGCAGCTACGGACTCTCTGGAAACACCATATATTTT
TRBV25-1	.	TRBJ2-1	.	CASSGLGLNEQFF	TGTGCCAGCAGTGGACTAGGCTTGAATGAGCAGTTCTTC
TRBV19	.	TRBJ2-3	.	CASSILLRLTDTQYF	TGTGCCAGTAGTATATTGTTGAGGCTCACAGATACGCAGTATTTT
TRBV10-2	.	TRBJ2-1	.	CASSEQSRSYNEQFF	TGCGCCAGCAGTGAGCAGAGCCGCTCCTACAATGAGCAGTTCTTC
TRBV2	TRBD1	TRBJ2-5	once	CARNPGQGGTQYF	TGTGCCAGAAACCCGGGACAGGGAGGGACCCAGTACTTC
TRBV5-1	.	TRBJ2-3	.	CASSARRSADTDTQYF	TGCGCCAGCAGCGCTAGGCGCTCTGCCGACACAGATACGCAGTATTTT
TRBV29-1	TRBD1	TRBJ2-1	.	CSVEPRQGLNEQFF	TGCAGCGTTGAACCCCGACAGGGTCTGAATGAGCAGTTCTTC
TRBV30	TRBD2	TRBJ2-7	once	CAWRYERGQYF	TGTGCCTGGAGGTACGAGCGGGGGCAGTACTTC
TRBV27	.	TRBJ2-5	.	CASRGFRGGRETQYF	TGTGCCAGCAGGGGTTTCCGAGGGGGTAGGGAGACCCAGTACTTC
TRBV27	TRBD1	TRBJ2-3	.	CARWTGGSTDTQYF	TGTGCCAGGTGGACAGGGGGTTCCACAGATACGCAGTATTTT
TRBV6-1	.	TRBJ1-4	.	CASSERPQLFF	TGTGCCAGCAGTGAGCGGCCCCAACTGTTTTTT
TRBV7-9	.	TRBJ2-1	.	CASRIQGGEQFF	TGTGCCAGCAGGATACAGGGAGGTGAGCAGTTCTTC
TRBV3-1/TRBV3-2	TRBD2	TRBJ2-1	.	CASSQVLAGVYNEQFF	TGTGCCAGCAGCCAGGTCCTAGCGGGAGTTTACAATGAGCAGTTCTTC
TRBV6-5	.	TRBJ1-2	.	CASSLRAGVGNGYTF	TGTGCCAGCAGTTTGCGGGCGGGGGTTGGGAATGGCTACACCTTC
TRBV5-1	.	TRBJ1-2	.	CASSLDTGEYYGYTF	TGCGCCAGCAGCTTGGACACGGGGGAATACTATGGCTACACCTTC
TRBV5-6	.	TRBJ1-1	.	CASSSPRPQEEAFF	TGTGCCAGCAGTTCCCCTAGGCCCCAAGAGGAAGCTTTCTTT
TRBV7-8	.	TRBJ1-1	once	CASTSQRGAEAFF	TGTGCCAGCACCTCCCAGCGGGGGGCTGAAGCTTTCTTT
TRBV2	TRBD1	TRBJ2-1	once	CASSLRDSYNEQFF	TGTGCCAGCAGTCTCCGGGACAGTTACAATGAGCAGTTCTTC
TRBV19	TRBD2	TRBJ2-3	.	CASSTGLAGGQDTQYF	TGTGCCAGTAGTACCGGACTAGCGGGAGGGCAAGATACGCAGTATTTT
TRBV7-8	.	TRBJ2-3	.	CASSLVDSGFSGADTQYF	TGTGCCAGCAGCTTAGTGGATTCGGGGTTCTCAGGGGCCGATACGCAGTATTTT
TRBV7-2	.	TRBJ2-5	.	CASSLEAPRQETQYF	TGTGCCAGCAGCTTAGAGGCCCCTCGACAAGAGACCCAGTACTTC
TRBV5-1	TRBD2	TRBJ2-1	once	CASSLGTSGSSYNEQFF	TGCGCCAGCAGCTTGGGGACTAGCGGGAGCTCCTACAATGAGCAGTTCTTC
TRBV3-1/TRBV3-2	.	TRBJ1-5	once	CASSQDNQPQHF	TGTGCCAGCAGCCAAGATAATCAGCCCCAGCATTTT
TRBV7-9	.	TRBJ1-1	.	CASKGRDTEAFF	TGTGCCAGCAAAGGGCGTGACACTGAAGCTTTCTTT
TRBV3-1/TRBV3-2	TRBD1	TRBJ2-7	.	CASSQGSGTGGYEQYF	TGTGCCAGCAGCCAAGGATCCGGGACAGGGGGCTACGAGCAGTACTTC
TRBV11-2	.	TRBJ1-2	.	CASSLDRRAGGYTF	TGTGCCAGCAGCTTAGATCGCAGGGCAGGTGGCTACACCTTC
TRBV3-1/TRBV3-2	.	TRBJ2-7	once	CASSLSHEQYF	TGTGCCAGCAGCCTGTCTCACGAGCAGTACTTC
TRBV4-1	.	TRBJ2-5	few	CASSRVGSETQYF	TGCGCCAGCAGCCGTGTGGGTTCAGAGACCCAGTACTTC
TRBV19	.	TRBJ1-6	.	CASSIDVWNSPLHF	TGTGCCAGTAGTATCGACGTTTGGAATTCACCCCTCCACTTT
TRBV27	TRBD1	TRBJ2-7	.	CASSSILRTGIYEQYF	TGTGCCAGCAGTTCGATACTCAGGACAGGGATCTACGAGCAGTACTTC
TRBV4-1	TRBD1	TRBJ2-1	.	CASSLPGTGAPNEQFF	TGCGCCAGCAGCCTACCCGGGACAGGGGCCCCCAATGAGCAGTTCTTC
TRBV9	.	TRBJ1-1	once	CASSGRKNTEAFF	TGTGCCAGCAGCGGTCGGAAGAACACTGAAGCTTTCTTT
TRBV7-2	.	TRBJ2-2	.	CASSLRGSQGGELFF	TGTGCCAGCAGCTTACGAGGGAGTCAAGGCGGGGAGCTGTTTTTT
TRBV18	.	TRBJ1-1	.	CASSSNNRDTEAFF	TGTGCCAGCTCATCCAATAACAGGGACACTGAAGCTTTCTTT
TRBV18	.	TRBJ2-7	.	CASSPRERGTSGEQYF	TGTGCCAGCTCGCCCCGAGAGAGGGGTACTTCAGGCGAGCAGTACTTC
TRBV6-4	.	TRBJ2-1	.	CASSDRAYNEQFF	TGTGCCAGCAGTGACCGAGCTTACAATGAGCAGTTCTTC
TRBV29-1	TRBD1	TRBJ1-2	.	CSVADRGPYGYTF	TGCAGCGTCGCGGACAGGGGGCCATATGGCTACACCTTC
TRBV21-1	.	TRBJ1-5	.	CASSKALSTFRNQPQHF	TGTGCCAGCAGCAAAGCGCTTTCCACCTTTCGCAATCAGCCCCAGCATTTT
TRBV19	.	TRBJ1-2	.	CASSIGGGRATGYTF	TGTGCCAGTAGTATTGGCGGGGGTAGGGCCACTGGCTACACCTTC
TRBV7-9	.	TRBJ2-1	.	CASSFERRSSYNEQFF	TGTGCCAGCAGCTTTGAGAGGCGGAGCTCCTACAATGAGCAGTTCTTC
TRBV7-8	.	TRBJ2-3	.	CASSADWQGTDTQYF	TGTGCCAGCAGCGCGGACTGGCAAGGCACAGATACGCAGTATTTT
TRBV5-5	TRBD1	TRBJ1-6	.	CASSQTGVPPLHF	TGTGCCAGCAGCCAGACAGGGGTCCCACCCCTCCACTTT
TRBV19	TRBD1	TRBJ2-1	.	CASSPGQDHNEQFF	TGTGCCAGTAGCCCGGGACAGGATCACAATGAGCAGTTCTTC
TRBV4-1	TRBD1	TRBJ1-2	.	CASSQVSTGGYGYTF	TGCGCCAGCAGCCAAGTTAGCACAGGGGGGTATGGCTACACCTTC
TRBV5-4	.	TRBJ2-2	.	CASSLDSGANTGELFF	TGTGCCAGCAGCTTGGATAGCGGAGCGAACACCGGGGAGCTGTTTTTT
TRBV6-1	.	TRBJ2-3	.	CASRDRLQTDTQYF	TGTGCCAGCCGTGACCGATTACAAACAGATACGCAGTATTTT
TRBV7-9	.	TRBJ1-3	.	CASSPRPRPASGNTIYF	TGTGCCAGCAGTCCGAGACCCCGACCCGCGTCTGGAAACACCATATATTTT
TRBV19	.	TRBJ2-7	.	CASSRGQGNEQYF	TGTGCCAGTAGTAGGGGTCAGGGAAACGAGCAGTACTTC
TRBV5-4	.	TRBJ1-1	.	CASSGARGLNTEAFF	TGTGCCAGCAGCGGAGCTCGGGGGCTGAACACTGAAGCTTTCTTT
TRBV7-7	TRBD1	TRBJ2-2	once	CASSLGQGTGELFF	TGTGCCAGCAGCTTAGGACAGGGGACCGGGGAGCTGTTTTTT
TRBV12-5	.	TRBJ2-3	.	CASGLQIISTDTQYF	TGTGCTAGTGGTCTTCAGATAATCAGCACAGATACGCAGTATTTT
TRBV7-9	.	TRBJ1-5	.	CASSSSHRNQPQHF	TGTGCCAGCAGCTCCAGTCACAGGAATCAGCCCCAGCATTTT
TRBV2	.	TRBJ1-5	once	CASNPGASQPQHF	TGTGCCAGCAACCCCGGCGCGAGTCAGCCCCAGCATTTT
TRBV19	.	TRBJ1-2	.	CASSANRAFLYYGYTF	TGTGCCAGTAGTGCCAACCGGGCCTTCCTATACTATGGCTACACCTTC
TRBV29-1	TRBD1	TRBJ2-7	.	CSVELSDRGEQYF	TGCAGCGTTGAGCTCTCCGACAGGGGCGAGCAGTACTTC
TRBV30	TRBD2	TRBJ2-5	.	CAWQTSGQETQYF	TGTGCCTGGCAGACTAGCGGCCAAGAGACCCAGTACTTC
TRBV2	.	TRBJ1-1	.	CASSRNTEAFF	TGTGCCAGCAGCAGGAATACTGAAGCTTTCTTT
TRBV29-1	TRBD1	TRBJ1-2	.	CSVADRGHGYTF	TGCAGCGTCGCCGACAGGGGTCATGGCTACACCTTC
TRBV6-6	TRBD1	TRBJ1-1	.	CASSLPWTGRGEAFF	TGTGCCAGCAGTCTACCCTGGACAGGGAGGGGTGAAGCTTTCTTT